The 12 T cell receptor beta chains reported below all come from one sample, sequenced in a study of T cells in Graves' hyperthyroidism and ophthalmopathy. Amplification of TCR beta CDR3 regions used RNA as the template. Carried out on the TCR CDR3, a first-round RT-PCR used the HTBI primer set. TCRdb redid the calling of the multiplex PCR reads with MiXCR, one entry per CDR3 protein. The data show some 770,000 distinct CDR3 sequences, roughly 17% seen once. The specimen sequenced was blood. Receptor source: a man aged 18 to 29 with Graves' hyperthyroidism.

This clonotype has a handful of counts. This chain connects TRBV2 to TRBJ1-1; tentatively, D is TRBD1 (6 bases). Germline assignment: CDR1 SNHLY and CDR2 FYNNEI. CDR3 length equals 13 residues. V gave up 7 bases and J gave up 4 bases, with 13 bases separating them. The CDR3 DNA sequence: TGTGCCAGCACTAGAGGGGGGTTCACTGAAGCTTTCTTT. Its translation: CASTRGGFTEAFF.

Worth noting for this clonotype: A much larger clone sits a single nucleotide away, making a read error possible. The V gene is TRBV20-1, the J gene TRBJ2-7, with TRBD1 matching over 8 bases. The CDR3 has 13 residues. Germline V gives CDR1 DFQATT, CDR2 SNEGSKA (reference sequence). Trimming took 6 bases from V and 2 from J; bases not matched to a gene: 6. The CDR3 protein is CSAKDRVAYEQYF. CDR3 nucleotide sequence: TGCAGTGCAAAGGACAGGGTTGCCTACGAGCAGTACTTC.

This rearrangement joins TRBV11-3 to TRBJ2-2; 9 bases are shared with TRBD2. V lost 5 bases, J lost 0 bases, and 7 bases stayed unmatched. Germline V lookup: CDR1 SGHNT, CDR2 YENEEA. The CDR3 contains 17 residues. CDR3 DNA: TGTGCCAGCAGCCCGAGGGCGGGAGGGCCGAACACCGGGGAGCTGTTTTTT. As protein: CASSPRAGGPNTGELFF.

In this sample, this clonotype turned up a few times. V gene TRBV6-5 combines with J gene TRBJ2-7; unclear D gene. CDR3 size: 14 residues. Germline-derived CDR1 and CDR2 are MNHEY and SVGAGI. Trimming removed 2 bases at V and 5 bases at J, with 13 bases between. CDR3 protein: CASSYGRIDDEQYF. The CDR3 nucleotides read TGTGCCAGCAGTTACGGTCGGATTGACGACGAGCAGTACTTC.

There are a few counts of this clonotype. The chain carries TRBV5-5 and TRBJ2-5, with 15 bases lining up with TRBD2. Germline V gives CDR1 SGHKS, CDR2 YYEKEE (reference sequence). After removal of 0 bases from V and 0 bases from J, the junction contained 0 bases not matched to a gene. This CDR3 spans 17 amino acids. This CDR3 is CASSLGTSGRDQETQYF. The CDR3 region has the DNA TGTGCCAGCAGCTTGGGGACTAGCGGGAGGGACCAAGAGACCCAGTACTTC.

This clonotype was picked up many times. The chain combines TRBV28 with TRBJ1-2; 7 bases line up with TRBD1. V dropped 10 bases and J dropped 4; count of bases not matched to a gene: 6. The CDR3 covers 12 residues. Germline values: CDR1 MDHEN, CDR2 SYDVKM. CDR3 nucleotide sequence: TGTGCCACAGGGGGGTTCATCTATGGCTACACCTTC. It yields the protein CATGGFIYGYTF.

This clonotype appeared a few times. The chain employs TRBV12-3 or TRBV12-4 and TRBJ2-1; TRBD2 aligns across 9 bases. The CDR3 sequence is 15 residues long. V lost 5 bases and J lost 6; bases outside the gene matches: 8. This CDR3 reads CASSPHSGSGNEQFF. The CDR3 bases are TGTGCCAGCAGTCCGCATAGCGGGAGCGGCAATGAGCAGTTCTTC.

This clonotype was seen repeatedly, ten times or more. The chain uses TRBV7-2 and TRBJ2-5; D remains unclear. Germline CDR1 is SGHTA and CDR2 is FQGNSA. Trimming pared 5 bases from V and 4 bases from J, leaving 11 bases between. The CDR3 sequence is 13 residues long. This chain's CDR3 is CASSPTGPETQYF. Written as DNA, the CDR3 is TGTGCCAGCAGCCCCACGGGTCCAGAGACCCAGTACTTC. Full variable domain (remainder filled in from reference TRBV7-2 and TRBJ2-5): GAGVSQSPSNKVTEKGKDVELRCDPISGHTALYWYRQSLGQGLEFLIYFQGNSAPDKSGLPSDRFSAERTGGSVSTLTIQRTQQEDSAVYLCASSPTGPETQYFGPGTRLLVL.

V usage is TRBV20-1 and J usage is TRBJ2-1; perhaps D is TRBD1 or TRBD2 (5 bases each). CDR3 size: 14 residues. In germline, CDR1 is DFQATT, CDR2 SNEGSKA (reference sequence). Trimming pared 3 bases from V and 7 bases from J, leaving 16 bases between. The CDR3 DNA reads TGCAGTGCTAGGGGGGTTCCAATAATGAATGAGCAGTTCTTC. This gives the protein CSARGVPIMNEQFF.

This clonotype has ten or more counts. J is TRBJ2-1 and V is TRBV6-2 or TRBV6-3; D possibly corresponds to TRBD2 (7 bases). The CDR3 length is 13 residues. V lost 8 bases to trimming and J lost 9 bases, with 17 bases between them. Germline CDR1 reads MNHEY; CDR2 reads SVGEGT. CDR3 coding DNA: TGTGCCAGCGAGCGGGACAAAAGGAGTGAGCAGTTCTTC. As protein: CASERDKRSEQFF.

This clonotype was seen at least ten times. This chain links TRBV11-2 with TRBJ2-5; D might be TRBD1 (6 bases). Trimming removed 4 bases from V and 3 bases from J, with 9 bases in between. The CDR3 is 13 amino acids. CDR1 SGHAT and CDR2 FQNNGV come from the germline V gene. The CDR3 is CASSSWTEETQYF. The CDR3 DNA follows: TGTGCCAGCAGCTCGTGGACAGAAGAGACCCAGTACTTC.

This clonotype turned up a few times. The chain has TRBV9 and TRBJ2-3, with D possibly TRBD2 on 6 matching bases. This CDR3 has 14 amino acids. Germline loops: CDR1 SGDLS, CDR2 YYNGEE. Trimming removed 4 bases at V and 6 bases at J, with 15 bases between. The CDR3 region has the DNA TGTGCCAGCAGCACACGCGGGATAACGGATACGCAGTATTTT. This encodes CASSTRGITDTQYF.